The 24 T cell receptor beta chains below all came from one sample that was sequenced in a study of CD8+CD57+ T cells in acquired aplastic anemia. For CDR3 and TCR beta VDJ profiling, genomic DNA was the template used. TCRdb passed the reads through MiXCR, listing each CDR3 protein once. The repertoire consists of a few hundred thousand distinct CDR3 sequences, with about half occurring once and the leading ten covering 15% to 20%. Patients picked for sequencing had shown CD8+CD57+ cell expansion detected by flow cytometry. The sample taken for sequencing was sorted CD4+, CD8+, or CD8+CD57+ T cells (not recorded which) from PBMCs. These receptors originate from a human donor with aplastic anemia.

Many counts were recorded for this clonotype. The V and J genes are TRBV11-2 and TRBJ1-4; D unresolved. The V gene lost 5 bases and the J gene lost 8 bases, with 15 bases spanning the gap. CDR3 size: 14 residues. In germline, CDR1 is SGHAT, CDR2 FQNNGV. CDR3 sequence reads: CASSPTTTGEKLFF. The CDR3 DNA reads TGTGCCAGCAGCCCGACCACGACGGGGGAAAAACTGTTTTTT. Variable domain in full (rest from reference TRBV11-2 and TRBJ1-4): EAGVAQSPRYKIIEKRQSVAFWCNPISGHATLYWYQQILGQGPKLLIQFQNNGVVDDSQLPKDRFSAERLKGVDSTLKIQPAKLEDSAVYLCASSPTTTGEKLFFGSGTQLSVL.

This rearrangement joins TRBV7-6 to TRBJ2-5, with unresolved D. Germline V gene sequence: CDR1 SGHVS, CDR2 FNYEAQ. Trimming took off 3 bases at V and 5 bases at J, with 10 bases between the two ends. The CDR3 loop spans 13 amino acids. CDR3 nucleotides: TGTGCCAGCAGCTTTTCTTATGCCGAGACCCAGTACTTC. Translation gives CASSFSYAETQYF.

J is TRBJ2-6 and V is TRBV2; D perhaps matches TRBD2 (7 bases). Germline values: CDR1 SNHLY, CDR2 FYNNEI. The V end lost 6 bases, the J end lost 1 base, and 13 bases lay between the germline ends. The CDR3 extends over 16 amino acids. The DNA of the CDR3 is TGTGCCAGCAGGGGGGGGGCCGTTTCTGGGGCCAACGTCCTGACTTTC. It codes for CASRGGAVSGANVLTF. The entire variable domain, with the rest obtained from reference TRBV2 and TRBJ2-6, is as follows: EPEVTQTPSHQVTQMGQEVILRCVPISNHLYFYWYRQILGQKVEFLVSFYNNEISEKSEIFDDQFSVERPDGSNFTLKIRSTKLEDSAMYFCASRGGAVSGANVLTFGAGSRLTVL.

As concerns this clonotype: This CDR3 fails to terminate in the conserved phenylalanine or tryptophan, so it likely reflects a read error. CDR3 sequence (DNA): TGCAGTGCTCCCCCGGCGGGGGAGACCCACGAGCAGTACTCC. Its translation is CSAPPAGETHEQYS. V gene TRBV20-1 combines with J gene TRBJ2-7, with 7 nucleotides matching TRBD2. Germline V CDR1 and CDR2: DFQATT, SNEGSKA (reference sequence). The ends lost 5 bases at V and 5 bases at J; junction bases unmatched: 12. CDR3 length: 14 amino acids.

The rearrangement links TRBV20-1 to TRBJ1-3, with D possibly TRBD1 on 6 matching bases. Per germline, CDR1 DFQATT and CDR2 SNEGSKA (reference sequence). Trimming took off 2 bases at V and 4 bases at J, with 15 bases between the two ends. The CDR3 has 15 amino acids. The CDR3 here is CSARLADSAGNTIYF. The DNA for the CDR3 is TGCAGTGCTAGACTAGCGGACAGCGCCGGAAACACCATATATTTT.

The V gene is TRBV7-3, the J gene TRBJ2-1; a possible D gene is TRBD2 (6 bases). This CDR3 comprises 16 residues. Germline values: CDR1 SGHTA, CDR2 FQGTGA. V lost 5 bases to trimming and J lost 7 bases, with 21 bases between them. The CDR3 nucleotides read TGTGCCAGCAGCCCTGGGGCGGGGCGGCCTCAAAATGAGCAGTTCTTC. Its protein is CASSPGAGRPQNEQFF.

Ten or more counts support this clonotype. This sequence joins TRBV24-1 and TRBJ1-1; no clear D gene. Trimming cost V 9 bases and J 0 bases, with 13 bases left between them. The CDR3 totals 14 residues. CDR1 and CDR2 from the germline V gene are KGHDR and SFDVKD. The CDR3 reads CATWKRALNTEAFF. Here the CDR3 DNA reads TGTGCCACCTGGAAAAGGGCACTGAACACTGAAGCTTTCTTT.

This chain uses TRBV6-6 with TRBJ1-2, with D perhaps matching TRBD1 (6 bases). Germline CDR1 and CDR2: MNHNY and SVGAGI (reference sequence). The CDR3 sequence is 14 residues long. Trimming stripped 6 bases from V and 8 bases from J, with 19 bases between. CDR3 nucleotides: TGTGCCAGCAGAGTACTAGCGGGGGCGTCAGGCTACACCTTC. This translates into CASRVLAGASGYTF.

The chain links TRBV6-1 to TRBJ2-1; D not resolved. The CDR3 has 13 residues. V lost 8 bases to trimming and J lost 4 bases, with 12 bases between them. Germline V lookup: CDR1 MNHNS, CDR2 SASEGT. CDR3 in DNA: TGTGCCAGCTTAGCAGTAGGTTACAATGAGCAGTTCTTC. Protein product: CASLAVGYNEQFF.

There are many counts of this clonotype. This chain connects TRBV25-1 to TRBJ2-1; D may match TRBD1 or TRBD2 (5 bases each). The length of the CDR3 is 15 residues. Trimming pared 3 bases from V and 5 bases from J, leaving 14 bases between. Germline-derived CDR1 and CDR2 are MGHDK and SYGVNS. The CDR3 spells CASSEVGTDHNEQFF. The CDR3 region has the DNA TGTGCCAGCAGTGAGGTGGGGACGGACCACAATGAGCAGTTCTTC.

The genes are TRBV6-1 and TRBJ2-6; 8 bases are shared with TRBD1. CDR1 is MNHNS and CDR2 is SASEGT in the germline V gene. Losses at the gene ends were 6 bases for V and 1 base for J; bases not matched to a gene: 11. The length of the CDR3 is 18 residues. The CDR3 protein is CASRVTGAPISGANVLTF. The CDR3 DNA follows: TGTGCCAGCAGAGTGACAGGGGCCCCAATATCTGGGGCCAACGTCCTGACTTTC.

The genes are TRBV10-3 and TRBJ2-3; tentative D call: TRBD2 (6 bases). Trimming removed 8 bases from V and 5 bases from J, with 17 bases in between. Germline values: CDR1 ENHRY, CDR2 SYGVKD. The CDR3 extends over 14 amino acids. The CDR3 reads CAISSVGGGDTQYF. CDR3 coding DNA: TGTGCCATCTCTTCCGTCGGGGGAGGAGATACGCAGTATTTT.

J is TRBJ2-3 and V is TRBV28, with 9 bases lining up with TRBD1. V shed 4 bases and J 2 bases; nucleotides not matched to a gene: 7. The germline gives CDR1 MDHEN, CDR2 SYDVKM. CDR3 size: 16 residues. The CDR3 sequence: CASSSPDRGFTDTQYF. CDR3 nucleotides: TGTGCCAGCAGTTCCCCGGACAGGGGTTTCACAGATACGCAGTATTTT.

A single count supports this clonotype. The chain employs TRBV12-5 and TRBJ1-2, with D unresolved. Trimming shortened V by 6 bases and J by 4 bases, and 12 bases separated the two germline ends. Germline V gene sequence: CDR1 LGHNT, CDR2 FRNRAP. The CDR3 has 13 amino acids. CDR3: CASGLLGGYGYTF. CDR3 in DNA: TGTGCTAGTGGCTTGTTGGGTGGCTATGGCTACACCTTC.

A remark on this clonotype: A read error may account for a junction end that differs from germline. V usage is TRBV2 and J usage is TRBJ2-1, with TRBD1 matching over 7 bases. CDR1 and CDR2 from the germline V gene are SNHLY and FYNNEI. The CDR3 consists of 14 residues. The CDR3 reads CAISESGQYNEQFF. As DNA, the CDR3 is TGTGCCATCAGTGAGTCGGGACAGTACAATGAGCAGTTCTTC.

A word on this clonotype: Just one base apart from a much larger clone, this may be a read error. This chain uses TRBV6-5 with TRBJ1-5, with D unclear. Looked up from germline, CDR1 is MNHEY and CDR2 is SVGAGI. The CDR3 has 14 amino acids. The CDR3 DNA is TGTGACAGCAAGTCCTTCTATAGCAATCAGCCCCAGCATTTT. Its protein product is CDSKSFYSNQPQHF.

There are many counts of this clonotype. The chain is built from TRBV19 and TRBJ1-6; D unresolved. Trimming shortened V by 3 bases and J by 5 bases, and 11 bases separated the two germline ends. Germline values: CDR1 LNHDA, CDR2 SQIVND (reference sequence). This CDR3 is 15 amino acids long. The CDR3 is CASSIGLLHNSPLHF. The CDR3 DNA follows: TGTGCCAGTAGTATTGGTCTTCTTCATAATTCACCCCTCCACTTT.

This clonotype was counted only a few times. This chain connects TRBV19 to TRBJ2-3; D perhaps matches TRBD1 (8 bases). This CDR3 region has 14 residues. Trimming removed 5 bases from V and 5 bases from J, with 14 bases in between. Germline CDR1 is LNHDA and CDR2 is SQIVND (reference sequence). Written as DNA, the CDR3 is TGTGCCAGTAGTCAACAGGGGGGGGAAGATACGCAGTATTTT. This codes for CASSQQGGEDTQYF.

The chain couples TRBV2 to TRBJ1-5; D possibly corresponds to TRBD1 (6 bases). There are 14 residues in the CDR3. CDR1 SNHLY and CDR2 FYNNEI come from the germline V gene. V was trimmed by 6 bases and J by 6 bases, leaving 15 bases between them. The CDR3 DNA sequence: TGTGCCAGCAGGAACAGGGAGAGGGGTCAGCCCCAGCATTTT. It specifies CASRNRERGQPQHF. The full variable domain, rest sourced from reference TRBV2 and TRBJ1-5, is EPEVTQTPSHQVTQMGQEVILRCVPISNHLYFYWYRQILGQKVEFLVSFYNNEISEKSEIFDDQFSVERPDGSNFTLKIRSTKLEDSAMYFCASRNRERGQPQHFGDGTRLSIL.

The sample holds many counts of this clonotype. V usage is TRBV20-1 and J usage is TRBJ1-6, with a possible D match to TRBD1 (5 bases). V was shortened by 3 bases and J by 0 bases, with 9 bases between the two germline ends. CDR1 DFQATT and CDR2 SNEGSKA come from the germline V gene (reference sequence). This CDR3 comprises 15 residues. The CDR3 sequence: CSARDMSSYNSPLHF. The CDR3 coding sequence is TGCAGTGCTAGGGACATGAGCTCCTATAATTCACCCCTCCACTTT.

This clonotype was recorded at least ten times. The rearrangement uses TRBV20-1 and TRBJ1-3; maybe TRBD1 (6 bases). CDR1 and CDR2 (germline): DFQATT, SNEGSKA (reference sequence). This CDR3 is built from 15 residues. V was pared by 3 bases and J by 4 bases, with 16 bases between. As DNA, the CDR3 is TGCAGTGCTAGCAGGACAGCCAGTAGGGGAAACACCATATATTTT. The encoded protein is CSASRTASRGNTIYF.

This clonotype was seen only a few times. The chain employs TRBV20-1 and TRBJ2-7, with D unresolved. The CDR3 has 11 amino acids. CDR1 is DFQATT and CDR2 is SNEGSKA in the germline V gene (reference sequence). Trimming took off 3 bases at V and 5 bases at J, with 8 bases between the two ends. In DNA form, the CDR3 reads TGCAGTGCTAGTGTGGTCAACGAGCAGTACTTC. Its translation is CSASVVNEQYF.

Many counts were recorded for this clonotype. CDR3 in amino acids: CATSGGKNQPQHF. CDR3 sequence (DNA): TGTGCCACCAGTGGAGGAAAGAATCAGCCCCAGCATTTT. V usage is TRBV24-1 and J usage is TRBJ1-5; no clear D gene. Trimming took 5 bases from V and 4 from J, leaving 8 bases between them. The CDR3 is made up of 13 amino acids. CDR1 KGHDR and CDR2 SFDVKD come from the germline V gene.

This clonotype was counted between two and nine times. The V call is TRBV27, the J call TRBJ2-1; possibly TRBD1 for D (5 bases). The CDR3 spans 16 residues. Trimming left V 7 bases short and J 2 bases short, with 18 bases between. CDR1 and CDR2 from the germline V gene are MNHEY and SMNVEV (reference sequence). CDR3 sequence reads: CASKMRLGRAYNEQFF. Here the CDR3 DNA reads TGTGCCAGCAAAATGAGGTTGGGCAGGGCCTACAATGAGCAGTTCTTC.